This T cell receptor (beta chain) appears in the sequencing data of a study of shared clonotypes between healthy human individuals. All donors were healthy HIV-negative adults lacking recent acute infections or vaccinations. Findings and limits, study-wide: Having only a few donors restricted how much genetic and exposure-history diversity was captured.

As for this clone: Its antigen is as yet unknown.

Assay runs were performed at deep level. Source study methods: Filtering differed, since immunoSEQ gave only junction sequences and no quality scores. Sequenced by immunoSEQ multiplex PCR; TCRdb stores in-frame clones only, minus some. That table furnishes V, J and clone size, whereas the DNA furnished D and trimming. Of around 500,000 clones detected, 79% appear once; the ten largest clones hold over 10%. The V gene's germline CDR1 is KGHSH and CDR2 LQKENI. Between the trimmed V and J ends, which lost 5 bases and 1 base, there was a span of 21 bases. The CDR3 spans 18 residues. The sequence derives from a woman aged 40 to 49 in good health. Some clones in this sample may be carry-over from other donors' samples. The specimen was PBMCs. The chain links TRBV18 to TRBJ1-5, with a weak D call TRBD1 (6 bases). CDR3 bases: TGTGCCAGCTCATCAGAGTCTGGGGGCGGTTTAAGCAATCAGCCCCAGCATTTT. Translating it yields CASSSESGGGLSNQPQHF. The whole variable domain, remainder taken from reference TRBV18 and TRBJ1-5, is NAGVMQNPRHLVRRRGQEARLRCSPMKGHSHVYWYRQLPEEGLKFMVYLQKENIIDESGMPKERFSAEFPKEGPSILRIQQVVRGDSAAYFCASSSESGGGLSNQPQHFGDGTRLSIL.